This entry lists 10 T cell receptor beta chains sequenced from one sample in a study of cytomegalovirus exposure and HLA in healthy donors. Here immunoSEQ multiplex PCR was the method, and the copy in TCRdb shows in-frame clones only, minus some. The table shows roughly 80,000 clones, with more than 75% occurring only once. The sequencing input was PBMCs. These receptors came from a man aged 25 to 45 in good health and CMV-seronegative.

This clone has more than one count but fewer than ten. CDR3: CASRNQGGGSYNEQFF. CDR3 DNA: TGTGCCAGCAGAAACCAGGGCGGGGGCTCGTACAATGAGCAGTTCTTC. The V gene is TRBV28, the J gene TRBJ2-1; possible D gene TRBD2, 7 bases. V was shortened by 6 bases and J by 4 bases, with 19 bases between the two germline ends. Germline V CDR1 and CDR2: MDHEN, SYDVKM. The CDR3 is 16 amino acids.

The rearrangement uses TRBV9 and TRBJ2-5, with D perhaps TRBD2 (6 bases). The CDR3 is made up of 15 amino acids. CDR1 is SGDLS and CDR2 is YYNGEE in the germline V gene. V lost 4 bases and J lost 1, with 14 bases in between. The CDR3 is CASSLARDSQETQYF. The CDR3 nucleotides are TGTGCCAGCAGCCTAGCCCGGGACTCCCAAGAGACCCAGTACTTC.

This clone showed up just once. V and J are TRBV5-1 and TRBJ2-2; 9 bases are shared with TRBD1. The V segment lost 2 bases and the J segment 3 bases; nucleotides outside the gene matches: 2. CDR3 size: 15 residues. Germline V gives CDR1 SGHRS, CDR2 YFSETQ. The CDR3 bases are TGCGCCAGCAGCTTACAGGGGGCCGACACCGGGGAGCTGTTTTTT. Translated: CASSLQGADTGELFF.

The CDR3 region is CASNDRGHRNTIYF. The CDR3 nucleotides read TGTGCCAGCAATGACAGGGGGCACAGAAACACCATATATTTT. This chain connects TRBV6-1 to TRBJ1-3; 10 positions match TRBD1. V was pared by 7 bases and J by 5 bases, with 5 bases of the junction left unmatched. CDR3 length: 14 amino acids. CDR1 and CDR2 (germline): MNHNS, SASEGT.

The V gene is TRBV29-1, the J gene TRBJ2-7, with 8 bases that match TRBD1. V dropped 6 bases and J dropped 2; count of bases not matched to a gene: 9. Germline CDR1 is SQVTM and CDR2 is ANQGSEA. The CDR3 consists of 14 residues. The CDR3 protein is CSVDRQGSPYEQYF. The CDR3 DNA reads as TGCAGCGTCGATAGACAGGGGAGCCCCTACGAGCAGTACTTC.

J is TRBJ1-5 and V is TRBV2; TRBD1 aligns across 7 bases. CDR3 length: 15 amino acids. Germline CDR1 and CDR2: SNHLY and FYNNEI. The J segment lost 4 bases and the V segment lost 4 bases, leaving 7 bases of the junction unmatched. The CDR3 DNA is TGTGCCAGCAGTGTTCAGGGGGTAGAGAATCAGCCCCAGCATTTT. Protein: CASSVQGVENQPQHF.

The V call is TRBV5-1, the J call TRBJ2-1; possible D gene TRBD1, 6 bases. The CDR3 is 15 amino acids. Germline CDR1 reads SGHRS; CDR2 reads YFSETQ. V was clipped by 1 base and J by 1 base, with 9 bases between them. The CDR3 bases are TGCGCCAGCAGCTTGTGGCAGGGGTCCTACAATGAGCAGTTCTTC. Translation gives CASSLWQGSYNEQFF.

V is TRBV5-1 and J is TRBJ2-5; a weak D match, TRBD2 (7 bases). The CDR3 is 17 residues long. CDR1 is SGHRS and CDR2 is YFSETQ in the germline V gene. The germline V and J ends were trimmed by 4 bases and 3 bases, with 22 bases remaining between them. CDR3 region: CASSPGAGVGGEETQYF. CDR3 DNA: TGCGCCAGCAGCCCGGGGGCGGGAGTCGGGGGTGAAGAGACCCAGTACTTC.

V is TRBV5-1 and J is TRBJ2-7, with a possible D match to TRBD2 (6 bases). The CDR3 sequence is 15 residues long. Trimming pared 0 bases from V and 3 bases from J, leaving 13 bases between. CDR1 is SGHRS and CDR2 is YFSETQ in the germline V gene. DNA of the CDR3: TGCGCCAGCAGCTTGGATCGGGGGTTGATCTACGAGCAGTACTTC. As protein: CASSLDRGLIYEQYF.

This rearrangement joins TRBV19 to TRBJ1-1; the D is unclear. Trimming left V 3 bases short and J 4 bases short, with 9 bases between. Germline CDR1 LNHDA, CDR2 SQIVND (reference sequence). CDR3 size: 13 residues. CDR3 nucleotides: TGTGCCAGTAGTATCGGGGTCGGCACTGAAGCTTTCTTT. It codes for CASSIGVGTEAFF. The entire variable domain, with the rest obtained from reference TRBV19 and TRBJ1-1, is as follows: DGGITQSPKYLFRKEGQNVTLSCEQNLNHDAMYWYRQDPGQGLRLIYYSQIVNDFQKGDIAEGYSVSREKKESFPLTVTSAQKNPTAFYLCASSIGVGTEAFFGQGTRLTVV.